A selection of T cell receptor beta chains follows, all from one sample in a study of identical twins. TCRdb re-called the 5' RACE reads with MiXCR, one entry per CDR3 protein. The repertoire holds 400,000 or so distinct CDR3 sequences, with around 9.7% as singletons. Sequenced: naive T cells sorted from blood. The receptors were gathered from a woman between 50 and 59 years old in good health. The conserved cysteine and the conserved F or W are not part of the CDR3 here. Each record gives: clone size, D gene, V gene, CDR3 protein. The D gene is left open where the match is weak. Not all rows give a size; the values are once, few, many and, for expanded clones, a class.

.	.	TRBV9	ASSVGGDTGELF
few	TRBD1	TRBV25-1	ASSEGDRVSDNEQF
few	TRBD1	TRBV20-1	SALKQGASRTQY
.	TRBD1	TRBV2	ASISLTGTHEQY
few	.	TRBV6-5	ASSYLLAANYGYT
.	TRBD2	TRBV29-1	SRPPGLAEETQY
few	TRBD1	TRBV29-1	SVLTGTDTQY
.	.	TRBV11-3	ASSLRRPGNEQF
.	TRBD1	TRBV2	ASSRVTGAYEQY
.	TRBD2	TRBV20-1	SARTGTSVNTGELF
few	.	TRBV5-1	ASSLAGRRAYNEQF
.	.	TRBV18	ASSPLGRSSYNEQF
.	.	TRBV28	ASSFLADSPLH
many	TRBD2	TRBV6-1	ASLGLAGNEQF
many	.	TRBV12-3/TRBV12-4	ASSFGGNQPQH
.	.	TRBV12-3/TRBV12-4	ASSLALSGTEQY
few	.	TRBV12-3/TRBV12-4	ASSFGTRPGGYT
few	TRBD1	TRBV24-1	ATSEAGGSTEAF
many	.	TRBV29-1	SAHFGADTQY
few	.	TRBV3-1	ASTHSRTNEQF
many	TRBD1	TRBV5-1	ASRADRGWPTYNEQF
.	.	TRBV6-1	ASSEEPVDRRIYNSPLH
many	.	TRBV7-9	ASDTFDEQF
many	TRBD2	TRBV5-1	ASNAGGSYNEQF
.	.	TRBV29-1	SVDTGEREQF
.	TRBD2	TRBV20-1	SALWPSGPSYEQY
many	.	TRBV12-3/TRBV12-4	ASSLSETYNEQF
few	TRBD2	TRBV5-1	ASSRMDIPGLARDEQF
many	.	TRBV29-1	SVDEVHTEAF
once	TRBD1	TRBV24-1	ARGQEEANTGELF
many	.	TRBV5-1	ASRGRLTDTQY
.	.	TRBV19	ASRPGPMNTEAF
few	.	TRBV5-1	ASSPARISTDTQY
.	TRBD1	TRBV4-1	ASSQGQGKEETQY
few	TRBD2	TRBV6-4	ASSEGLAGAGELF
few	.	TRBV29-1	SVEGSTGSSTDTQY
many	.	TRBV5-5	ASSSSGVSYNEQF
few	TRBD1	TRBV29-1	SVGPGTGANYGYT
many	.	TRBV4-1	ASSHPPLGGELF
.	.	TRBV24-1	ATSDSGPPVPDTQY
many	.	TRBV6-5	ASSYSGFNEQF
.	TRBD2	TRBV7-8	ASRNVLAGVFTDTQY
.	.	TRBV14	ASSQDRGRGWETQY
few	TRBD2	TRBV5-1	ASSLAGLAGHEQY
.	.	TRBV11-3	ASSLQRGVGNEQF
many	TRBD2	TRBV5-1	ASSLGAGSGRAGVTDTQY
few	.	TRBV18	ASSDQGRADTQY
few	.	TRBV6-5	ASSYGGHPNYGYT
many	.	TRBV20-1	SARDWLARNEQF
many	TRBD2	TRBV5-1	ASSLGLADQNIQY
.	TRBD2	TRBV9	ASSPRTSGRHEQF
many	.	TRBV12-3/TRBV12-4	ASSNRVSDTQY